Below, 30 T cell receptor beta chains from the same sample are listed, as sequenced in a study of blood T cells in healthy people across ages. Next came a second PCR, run for roughly 6 to 11 cycles, which used a sample-barcoded 5' primer along with a J-beta primer mix. MiXCR, run by TCRdb on the 5' RACE reads, gives a single entry per CDR3 protein. The sample has under 850,000 distinct CDR3 sequences; 30% to 45% are singletons. Sequencing was done on a sample of blood. Receptor source: a man aged 18 to 29 in good health.

Comments on this clonotype: A clone one base away is much larger, so this may be a read error. The genes are TRBV29-1 and TRBJ2-5; no firm D call. The germline CDR1 and CDR2 sequences are SQVTM and ANQGSEA. The CDR3 is 13 amino acids. For the CDR3, the DNA is TGCAGCGTTCTAAACAGTTTCCAAGAGGCCCAGTACTTC. Its translation is CSVLNSFQEAQYF.

The chain couples TRBV7-9 to TRBJ2-5, with TRBD1 identical over 10 bases. Germline V lookup: CDR1 SEHNR, CDR2 FQNEAQ (reference sequence). The ends lost 5 bases at V and 4 bases at J; junction bases unmatched: 10. The CDR3 length is 16 residues. In nucleotides, the CDR3 is TGTGCCAGCAGCCCAGCGGGACAGGGGCATCGAGAGACCCAGTACTTC. Translating gives CASSPAGQGHRETQYF.

Comment on this clonotype: Germline and junction disagree at one end, which may indicate a read error. The chain joins TRBV4-1 to TRBJ1-1; D not certain. This CDR3 is 13 amino acids long. In germline, CDR1 is MGHRA, CDR2 YSYEKL. The DNA of the CDR3 is TGCACCAGCAGCCAAGATAGCGGGCGCGAAGCTTTCTTT. Residues: CTSSQDSGREAFF.

V and J are TRBV20-1 and TRBJ2-3, with a tentative D call TRBD2 (6 bases). The CDR3 is 14 residues long. From germline, CDR1 is DFQATT and CDR2 SNEGSKA (reference sequence). V lost 7 bases and J 0 bases, leaving 14 bases between the germline ends. The CDR3 here is CSVPGRGSTDTQYF. The CDR3 DNA is TGCAGTGTTCCGGGGCGGGGAAGCACAGATACGCAGTATTTT.

This rearrangement joins TRBV7-9 to TRBJ1-5; D gene ambiguous. V lost 5 bases and J lost 2, with 7 bases in between. CDR1 and CDR2 (germline): SEHNR, FQNEAQ (reference sequence). The CDR3 loop spans 13 amino acids. Written as DNA, the CDR3 is TGTGCCAGCAGCGTCTGGGGCAATCAGCCCCAGCATTTT. It specifies CASSVWGNQPQHF. The entire variable domain, with the rest obtained from reference TRBV7-9 and TRBJ1-5, is as follows: DTGVSQNPRHKITKRGQNVTFRCDPISEHNRLYWYRQTLGQGPEFLTYFQNEAQLEKSRLLSDRFSAERPKGSFSTLEIQRTEQGDSAMYLCASSVWGNQPQHFGDGTRLSIL.

The chain has TRBV7-2 and TRBJ1-5; a possible D gene is TRBD1 (5 bases). The CDR3 loop spans 18 amino acids. Germline V CDR1 and CDR2: SGHTA, FQGNSA. V lost 3 bases, J lost 0 bases, and 18 bases lay in between. CDR3 sequence: CASSLGQTTHYSNQPQHF. The DNA of the CDR3 is TGTGCCAGCAGCTTGGGGCAGACTACCCACTATAGCAATCAGCCCCAGCATTTT.

This sequence joins TRBV20-1 and TRBJ1-1; TRBD1 might be the D (5 bases). V was clipped by 0 bases and J by 4 bases, with 15 bases between them. In germline, CDR1 is DFQATT, CDR2 SNEGSKA (reference sequence). The CDR3 runs 15 residues. Here the CDR3 reads CSARDLGRGSTEAFF. Here the CDR3 DNA reads TGCAGTGCTAGAGATCTGGGCCGGGGGAGCACTGAAGCTTTCTTT.

V usage is TRBV29-1 and J usage is TRBJ1-1; the D gene is possibly TRBD1 (6 bases). The CDR3 is made up of 11 amino acids. The germline CDR1 and CDR2 sequences are SQVTM and ANQGSEA. V was shortened by 7 bases and J by 2 bases, with 8 bases between the two germline ends. This CDR3 is CSAGTNTEAFF. The CDR3 region has the DNA TGCAGCGCTGGGACAAACACTGAAGCTTTCTTT.

The V and J genes are TRBV2 and TRBJ2-1; 7 bases align to TRBD1. J gave up 7 bases and V 7 bases, and 7 bases lay outside the gene matches. Germline CDR1 SNHLY, CDR2 FYNNEI. The CDR3 is 13 residues long. The CDR3 region is CASNRQGRNEQFF. DNA of the CDR3: TGTGCCAGCAATAGACAGGGAAGGAATGAGCAGTTCTTC.

Points on this clonotype: An end of the junction differs from the germline gene, which may be a read error. The J gene is TRBJ1-4, the V gene TRBV6-6; D call uncertain. Germline-derived CDR1 and CDR2 are MNHNY and SVGAGI (reference sequence). The CDR3 consists of 14 residues. CDR3 nucleotide sequence: TGTGCCAGCAGTTCAGGAAGGACCAATGAAAAACTGGTTTTT. Protein product: CASSSGRTNEKLVF.

J is TRBJ2-1 and V is TRBV25-1; D possibly uses TRBD1 or TRBD2 (5 bases each). Germline loops: CDR1 MGHDK, CDR2 SYGVNS. The CDR3 is 15 amino acids. Trimming removed 7 bases from V and 6 bases from J, with 19 bases in between. This chain's CDR3 is CASTDLRGAGNEQFF. The CDR3 bases are TGTGCCAGCACCGACCTACGAGGGGCTGGCAATGAGCAGTTCTTC.

This clonotype was seen repeatedly, ten times or more. The rearrangement links TRBV6-5 to TRBJ2-7; the D gene is possibly TRBD2 (6 bases). Trimming left V 0 bases short and J 0 bases short, with 12 bases between. Looked up from germline, CDR1 is MNHEY and CDR2 is SVGAGI. There are 16 residues in the CDR3. The CDR3 reads CASSYSGGVSSYEQYF. In DNA, the CDR3 is TGTGCCAGCAGTTACTCTGGAGGGGTGAGCTCCTACGAGCAGTACTTC.

The DNA for the CDR3 is TGCGCCAGCAGCAGGACAGTTGCAGTGAACACTGAAGCTTTCTTT. Translated: CASSRTVAVNTEAFF. The chain carries TRBV5-1 and TRBJ1-1; maybe TRBD1 (6 bases). CDR3 length: 15 amino acids. V was cut by 4 bases and J by 0 bases, with 13 bases left in between. The germline CDR1 and CDR2 sequences are SGHRS and YFSETQ. Complete variable domain (other parts from reference TRBV5-1 and TRBJ1-1): KAGVTQTPRYLIKTRGQQVTLSCSPISGHRSVSWYQQTPGQGLQFLFEYFSETQRNKGNFPGRFSGRQFSNSRSEMNVSTLELGDSALYLCASSRTVAVNTEAFFGQGTRLTVV.

Points on this clonotype: One junction end disagrees with the germline gene, perhaps due to a read error. The V and J genes are TRBV12-3 or TRBV12-4 and TRBJ2-3, with 13 bases matching TRBD2. This CDR3 is built from 16 residues. CDR3 protein: CASSTTSGGSTDAQYF. The CDR3 coding sequence is TGTGCCAGCAGCACGACTAGCGGGGGGAGCACAGATGCGCAGTATTTT.

This clonotype was recorded at least ten times. The rearrangement joins TRBV3-1 to TRBJ1-5; D gene ambiguous. Germline V gives CDR1 LGHDT, CDR2 YNNKEL (reference sequence). V was pared by 1 base and J by 2 bases, with 6 bases between. This CDR3 has 14 residues. The chain's CDR3 is CASSQVGGNQPQHF. As DNA, the CDR3 is TGTGCCAGCAGCCAAGTCGGAGGCAATCAGCCCCAGCATTTT.

This clonotype was detected ten times or more. The chain's CDR3 is CASSLNRDTQYF. DNA for the CDR3: TGTGCCAGCAGTTTAAACCGAGATACGCAGTATTTT. The rearrangement joins TRBV12-3 or TRBV12-4 to TRBJ2-3; D is undetermined. This CDR3 region has 12 residues. V lost 2 bases to trimming and J lost 5 bases, with 5 bases between them.

The V call is TRBV15, the J call TRBJ2-4; a possible D gene is TRBD2 (6 bases). The J call may not be correct, given that the DNA end is closer to TRBJ2-7. The CDR3 has 16 amino acids. The germline V gene has CDR1 LNHNV and CDR2 YYDKDF (reference sequence). CDR3: CATSRGGSGVMGEQYF. The CDR3 DNA sequence: TGTGCCACCAGCAGGGGCGGGTCGGGAGTGATGGGCGAGCAGTACTTC.

This clonotype was seen more than once but under ten times. The chain recombines TRBV4-3 with TRBJ2-1; D is possibly TRBD2 (5 bases). The CDR3 totals 17 residues. V was trimmed by 6 bases and J by 10 bases, leaving 28 bases between them. Germline CDR1 LGHNA, CDR2 YSLEER. CDR3 coding DNA: TGCGCCAGCAGGCATTCATCACGCAGCGGCCTCTTGGGGGAGCAGTTCTTC. As protein: CASRHSSRSGLLGEQFF.

This clonotype was seen repeatedly, ten times or more. Sequence at one end of the junction differs from germline and may be a read error. CDR3 DNA sequence: TGTGCCAGCAGCCAAGATCTAGCGGGGGGCACAGATACGCAGTATTTT. It is translated as CASSQDLAGGTDTQYF. V usage is TRBV4-3 and J usage is TRBJ2-3; 10 bases agree with TRBD2. Germline V gene data show CDR1 as LGHNA and CDR2 as YSLEER. CDR3 size: 16 residues.

The chain carries TRBV7-3 and TRBJ2-3, with D possibly matching TRBD1 (5 bases). Trimming shortened V by 5 bases and J by 6 bases, and 18 bases separated the two germline ends. This CDR3 contains 15 residues. CDR1 and CDR2 (germline): SGHTA, FQGTGA. CDR3: CASSPNVGAGDTQYF. CDR3 bases: TGTGCCAGCAGCCCCAATGTTGGGGCCGGGGATACGCAGTATTTT.

This clonotype has a handful of counts. A junction boundary mismatches the germline segment, possibly from a read error. V is TRBV27 and J is TRBJ2-3; 8 positions match TRBD1. The CDR3 is made up of 15 amino acids. CDR1 and CDR2 (germline): MNHEY, SMNVEV (reference sequence). As DNA, the CDR3 is TGTGCCTGCAGTTTAAGCGCAGGGGGCGTAGATACGCAGTATTTT. Protein sequence: CACSLSAGGVDTQYF.

As for this clonotype: Just one base apart from a much larger clone, this may be a read error. The chain recombines TRBV12-3 or TRBV12-4 with TRBJ2-5, with no clear D. This CDR3 comprises 15 residues. Trimming pared 5 bases from V and 4 bases from J, leaving 17 bases between. The CDR3 region has the DNA TGTGCCAGCAGTCCCCGGGTGGAACATAGAGAGACCCAGTACTTC. This encodes CASSPRVEHRETQYF.

This clonotype was counted ten times or more. This chain uses TRBV12-3 or TRBV12-4 with TRBJ2-1, with TRBD2 identical over 10 bases. CDR3 size: 15 residues. V trimming: 5 bases; J trimming: 6 bases; junction bases outside the gene matches: 7. CDR3 protein: CASSTAGGPGNEQFF. The CDR3 coding sequence is TGTGCCAGCAGTACAGCGGGGGGGCCGGGCAATGAGCAGTTCTTC.

A few counts support this clonotype. This chain connects TRBV4-3 to TRBJ2-1, with 7 bases identical to TRBD2. TRBJ2-7 explains the end of the DNA better; the J call may be wrong. Germline V CDR1 and CDR2: LGHNA, YSLEER. The CDR3 is 17 amino acids. This CDR3 is CASSLIRGGSSYNEQYF. The CDR3 bases are TGCGCCAGCAGCCTTATTCGCGGGGGAAGCTCCTACAATGAGCAGTACTTC.

The gene calls are TRBV6-1 and TRBJ1-1; TRBD1 aligns across 10 bases. The CDR3 is 17 amino acids. Germline values: CDR1 MNHNS, CDR2 SASEGT. The junction had 10 bases not matched to a gene; V was cut back by 6 bases and J by 0 bases. This CDR3 reads CASRAPLGQGMNTEAFF. The CDR3 nucleotides read TGTGCCAGCAGAGCCCCACTGGGACAGGGGATGAACACTGAAGCTTTCTTT.

This clonotype was seen more than once but under ten times. V usage is TRBV29-1 and J usage is TRBJ2-2; 11 bases map to TRBD1. The trim removed 6 bases at V and 7 bases at J, leaving 10 bases unmatched. The CDR3 extends over 15 amino acids. The germline CDR1 and CDR2 sequences are SQVTM and ANQGSEA. The CDR3 coding sequence is TGCAGCGTGCCCCGGGACAGGGGGTATCGCGGGGAGCTGTTTTTT. Protein: CSVPRDRGYRGELFF.

The chain has TRBV12-3 or TRBV12-4 and TRBJ1-5; D perhaps matches TRBD1 (6 bases). The length of the CDR3 is 14 residues. The ends were cut back, 8 bases at V and 6 bases at J, with 17 bases in the middle. CDR3 in DNA: TGTGCCAGCTGGCCCGGGGGCGCGAGTCAGCCCCAGCATTTT. This encodes CASWPGGASQPQHF.

Only a few counts were recorded for this clonotype. V is TRBV6-6 and J is TRBJ1-2; D ambiguous. CDR1 MNHNY and CDR2 SVGAGI come from the germline V gene (reference sequence). CDR3 length equals 13 residues. V lost 2 bases, J lost 6 bases, and 10 bases lay in between. The DNA of the CDR3 is TGTGCCAGCAGTTACAGGCCCGAGGATGGCTACACCTTC. Translating gives CASSYRPEDGYTF.

The rearrangement joins TRBV4-2 to TRBJ2-1, with D possibly TRBD2 on 6 matching bases. CDR1 is LGHNA and CDR2 is YNFKEQ in the germline V gene. V was clipped by 3 bases and J by 5 bases, with 11 bases between them. CDR3 size: 14 residues. CDR3 nucleotide sequence: TGTGCCAGCAGCCACCCGGGACTCGACAATGAGCAGTTCTTC. Its protein is CASSHPGLDNEQFF.

This rearrangement joins TRBV15 to TRBJ2-2; 7 bases line up with TRBD1. CDR1 is LNHNV, CDR2 YYDKDF, per germline (reference sequence). The CDR3 contains 15 residues. V lost 0 bases, J lost 3 bases, and 1 base stayed unmatched. The CDR3 loop is CATSREGGDTGELFF. CDR3 DNA sequence: TGTGCCACCAGCAGAGAAGGGGGCGACACCGGGGAGCTGTTTTTT.